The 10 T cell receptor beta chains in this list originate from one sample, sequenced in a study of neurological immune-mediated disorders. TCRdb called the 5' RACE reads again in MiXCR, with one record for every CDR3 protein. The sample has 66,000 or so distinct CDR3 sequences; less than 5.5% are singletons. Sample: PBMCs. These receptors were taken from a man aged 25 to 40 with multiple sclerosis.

The CDR3 DNA reads TGTGCCAGCAGTTACTCGCTTCGAGGCGCTCAAGAGTTCGAGCAGTACTTC. Protein product: CASSYSLRGAQEFEQYF. The chain employs TRBV6-2 or TRBV6-3 and TRBJ2-7; D not certain. V dropped 0 bases and J dropped 6 bases, with 21 bases sitting between them. The CDR3 is made up of 17 amino acids. The germline CDR1 and CDR2 sequences are MNHEY and SVGEGT.

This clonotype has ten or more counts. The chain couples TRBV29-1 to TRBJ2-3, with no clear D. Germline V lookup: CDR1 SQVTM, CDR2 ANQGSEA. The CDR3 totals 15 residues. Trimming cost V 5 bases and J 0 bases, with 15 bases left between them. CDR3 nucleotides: TGCAGCGTTTGGGCCGGCTTTCCCAGCACAGATACGCAGTATTTT. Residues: CSVWAGFPSTDTQYF.

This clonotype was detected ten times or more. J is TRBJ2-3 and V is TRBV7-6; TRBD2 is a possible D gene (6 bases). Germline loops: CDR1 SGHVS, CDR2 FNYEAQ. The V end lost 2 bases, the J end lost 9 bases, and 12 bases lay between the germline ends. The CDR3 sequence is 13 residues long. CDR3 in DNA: TGTGCCAGCAGCTTAACTTCGGAGGGAACGCAGTATTTT. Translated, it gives CASSLTSEGTQYF. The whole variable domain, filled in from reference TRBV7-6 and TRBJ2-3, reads GAGVSQSPRYKVTKRGQDVALRCDPISGHVSLYWYRQALGQGPEFLTYFNYEAQQDKSGLPNDRFSAERPEGSISTLTIQRTEQRDSAMYRCASSLTSEGTQYFGPGTRLTVL.

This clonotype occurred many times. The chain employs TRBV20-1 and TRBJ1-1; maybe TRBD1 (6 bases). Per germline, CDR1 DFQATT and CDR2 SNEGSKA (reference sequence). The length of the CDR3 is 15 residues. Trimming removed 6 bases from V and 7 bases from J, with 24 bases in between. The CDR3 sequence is CSARRGSDGRIEAFF. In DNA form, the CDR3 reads TGCAGTGCCCGAAGGGGGTCGGACGGGAGAATTGAAGCTTTCTTT.

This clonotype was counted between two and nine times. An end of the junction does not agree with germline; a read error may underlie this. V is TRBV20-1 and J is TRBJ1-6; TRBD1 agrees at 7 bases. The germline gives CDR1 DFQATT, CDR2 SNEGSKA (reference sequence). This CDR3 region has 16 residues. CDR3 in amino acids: CSARASGGSYNSPLNF. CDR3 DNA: TGCAGTGCTAGAGCCTCAGGGGGGTCCTATAATTCACCCCTCAACTTT.

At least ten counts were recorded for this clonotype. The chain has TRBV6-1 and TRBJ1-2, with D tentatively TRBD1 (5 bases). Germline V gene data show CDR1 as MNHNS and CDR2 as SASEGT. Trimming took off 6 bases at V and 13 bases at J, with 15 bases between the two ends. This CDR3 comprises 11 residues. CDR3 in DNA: TGTGCCAGCAGGGCCCCCCGGGACGGCACCTTC. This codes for CASRAPRDGTF.

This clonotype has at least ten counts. The CDR3 bases are TGTGCCACCAGTGATTTTGACAGGGGGCTCTACGAGCAGTACTTC. Protein sequence: CATSDFDRGLYEQYF. This rearrangement joins TRBV24-1 to TRBJ2-7, with 10 bases fitting TRBD1. CDR3 length: 15 residues. The germline V gene encodes CDR1 KGHDR and CDR2 SFDVKD. The V and J ends lost 1 base and 3 bases, in that order; junction bases with no gene match: 2.

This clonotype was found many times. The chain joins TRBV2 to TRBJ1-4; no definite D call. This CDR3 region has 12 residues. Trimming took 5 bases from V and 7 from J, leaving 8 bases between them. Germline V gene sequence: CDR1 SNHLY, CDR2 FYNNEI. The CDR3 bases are TGTGCCAGCAGTCCGGAGGCTGAAAAACTGTTTTTT. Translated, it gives CASSPEAEKLFF.

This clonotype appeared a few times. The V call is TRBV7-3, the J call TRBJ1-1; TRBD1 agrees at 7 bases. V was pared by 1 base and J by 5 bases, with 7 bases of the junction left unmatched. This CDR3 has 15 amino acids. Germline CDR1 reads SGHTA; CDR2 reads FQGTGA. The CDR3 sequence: CASSLMGRGVTEAFF. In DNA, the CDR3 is TGTGCCAGCAGCTTAATGGGCAGGGGGGTGACTGAAGCTTTCTTT. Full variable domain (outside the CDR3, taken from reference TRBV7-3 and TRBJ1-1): GAGVSQTPSNKVTEKGKYVELRCDPISGHTALYWYRQSLGQGPEFLIYFQGTGAADDSGLPNDRFFAVRPEGSVSTLKIQRTERGDSAVYLCASSLMGRGVTEAFFGQGTRLTVV.

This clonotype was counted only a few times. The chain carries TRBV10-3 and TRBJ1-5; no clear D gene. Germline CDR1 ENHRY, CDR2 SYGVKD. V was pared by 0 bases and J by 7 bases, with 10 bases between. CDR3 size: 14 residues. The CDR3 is CAISESQGGQPQHF. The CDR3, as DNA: TGTGCCATCAGTGAGTCTCAAGGAGGACAGCCCCAGCATTTT.